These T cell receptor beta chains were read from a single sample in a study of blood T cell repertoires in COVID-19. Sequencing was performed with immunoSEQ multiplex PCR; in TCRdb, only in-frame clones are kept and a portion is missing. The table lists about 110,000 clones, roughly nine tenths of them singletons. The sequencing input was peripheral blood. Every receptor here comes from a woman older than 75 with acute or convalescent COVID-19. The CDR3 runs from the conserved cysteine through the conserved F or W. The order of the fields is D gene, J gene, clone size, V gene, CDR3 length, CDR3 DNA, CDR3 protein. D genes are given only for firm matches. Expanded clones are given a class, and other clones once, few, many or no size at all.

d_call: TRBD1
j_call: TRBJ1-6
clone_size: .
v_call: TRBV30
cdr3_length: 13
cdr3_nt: TGTGCCTGGAGTCCTGGACAGGGTCAACCCCTCCACTTT
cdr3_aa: CAWSPGQGQPLHF

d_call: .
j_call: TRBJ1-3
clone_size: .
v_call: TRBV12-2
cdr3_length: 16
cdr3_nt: TGTGCAAGTCGCTTAGCCCGGACAGGGAATGGAAACACCATATATTTT
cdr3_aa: CASRLARTGNGNTIYF

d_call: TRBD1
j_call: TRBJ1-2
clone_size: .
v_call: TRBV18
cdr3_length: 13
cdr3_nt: TGTGCCAGCTCACCCGGGACAGACTATGGCTACACCTTC
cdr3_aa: CASSPGTDYGYTF

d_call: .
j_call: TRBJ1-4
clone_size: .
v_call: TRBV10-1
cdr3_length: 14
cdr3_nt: TGCGCCAGCAGGGGCAGGATTTATAATGAAAAACTGTTTTTT
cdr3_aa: CASRGRIYNEKLFF

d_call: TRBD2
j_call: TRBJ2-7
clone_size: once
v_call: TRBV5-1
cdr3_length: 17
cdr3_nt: TGCGCCAGCAGCTTGTCTAGCGGGGGGTCTAGCTCCTACGAGCAGTACTTC
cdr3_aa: CASSLSSGGSSSYEQYF

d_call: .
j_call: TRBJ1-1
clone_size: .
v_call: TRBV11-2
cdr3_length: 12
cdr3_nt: TGTGCCAGCAGCTTCACGACAGTAGAAGCTTTCTTT
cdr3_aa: CASSFTTVEAFF

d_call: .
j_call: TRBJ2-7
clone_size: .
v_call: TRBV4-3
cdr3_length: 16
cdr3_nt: TGCGCCAGCAGCCAAGATAGCGATAGGAGCTCCTACGAGCAGTACTTC
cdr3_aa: CASSQDSDRSSYEQYF

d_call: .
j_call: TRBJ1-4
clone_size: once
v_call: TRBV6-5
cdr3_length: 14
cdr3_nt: TGTGCCAGCAGTCAGGATGCAACTAATGAAAAACTGTTTTTT
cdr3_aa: CASSQDATNEKLFF

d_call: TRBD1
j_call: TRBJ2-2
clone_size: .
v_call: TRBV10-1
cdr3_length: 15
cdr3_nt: TGCGCCAGCAGTGCCGGGACAGTGAACACCGGGGAGCTGTTTTTT
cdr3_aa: CASSAGTVNTGELFF

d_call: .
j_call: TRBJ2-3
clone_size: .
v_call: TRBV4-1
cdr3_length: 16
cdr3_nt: TGCGCCAGCAGCCCCCAGACAGACTCCTGGGCAGATACGCAGTATTTT
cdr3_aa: CASSPQTDSWADTQYF

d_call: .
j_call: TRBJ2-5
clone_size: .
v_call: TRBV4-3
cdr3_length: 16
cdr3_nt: TGCGCCAGCAGCCAAGTGGAAACTAACGGGCAAGAGACCCAGTACTTC
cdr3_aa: CASSQVETNGQETQYF

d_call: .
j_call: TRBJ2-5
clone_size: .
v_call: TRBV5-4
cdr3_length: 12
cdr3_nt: TGTGCCAGCAGCATACAGGGAGAGACCCAGTACTTC
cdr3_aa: CASSIQGETQYF

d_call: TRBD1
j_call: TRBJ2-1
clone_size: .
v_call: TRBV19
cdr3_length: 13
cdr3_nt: TGTGCCAGTAGGGCAGACAGGGACAATGAGCAGTTCTTC
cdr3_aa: CASRADRDNEQFF

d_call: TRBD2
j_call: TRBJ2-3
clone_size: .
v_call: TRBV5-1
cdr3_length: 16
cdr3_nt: TGCGCCAGCAGCTGGACTAGCGGGGGCCTCACAGATACGCAGTATTTT
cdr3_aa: CASSWTSGGLTDTQYF

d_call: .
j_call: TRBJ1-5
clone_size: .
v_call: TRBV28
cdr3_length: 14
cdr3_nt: TGTGCCAGCAGTTTCTTCGGGGGGGACCAGCCCCAGCATTTT
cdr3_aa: CASSFFGGDQPQHF

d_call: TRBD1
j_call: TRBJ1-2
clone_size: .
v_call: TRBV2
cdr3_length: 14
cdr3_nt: TGTGCCAGCAGTCCTCCGGGACAGGGGTTTGGCTACACCTTC
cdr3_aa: CASSPPGQGFGYTF